The rows below give T cell receptor beta chains drawn from one sample of a study of vaccination and CD4 T cells after COVID-19. MiXCR was run by TCRdb on the PCR reads, yielding one entry per CDR3 protein. The data contain approximately 20,000 distinct CDR3 sequences, roughly 49% of them singletons. No antigen has been assigned to these receptors. Specimen: CD4+ T cells from blood, cultured in vitro, collected before SARS-CoV-2 vaccination. Every receptor here comes from a human donor who had recovered from COVID-19. The CDR3 runs from the conserved cysteine through the conserved F or W.

>TRBV27
CASRRDSSYNEQLF
>TRBV7-2
CASSLGPTGANVLTF
>TRBV6-2/TRBV6-3
CASSSAGFQHF
>TRBV19
CASSPLRPNYGYTF
>TRBV6-1
CASSTPHQSYGYTF
>TRBV7-9
CASRYSGGQETQYF
>TRBV11-3
CASKGALSTDTQYF
>TRBV20-1
CSARAGTANTEAFF
>TRBV7-9
CASSLAGGPGNF
>TRBV20-1
CSATRDRGEQFF
>TRBV7-2
CASSVQGATDTQYF
>TRBV7-2
CASSTGRGKETQYF
>TRBV7-3
CASSPQGVDDTGELFF
>TRBV20-1
CSAEPPGQGRHIQYF
>TRBV10-3
CAITTGLASEQYF
>TRBV5-1
CASSQGTGLNYGYTF
>TRBV7-9
CASTTSSSGQETQYF
>TRBV11-3
CASSLGKWGGETQYF
>TRBV20-1
CSADSSGLAGGTGELFF
>TRBV27
CASSLGRGLLDNYEQYF
>TRBV5-1
CASSSRGDSPLHF
>TRBV24-1
CATSGGLAGYNEQFF
>TRBV6-5
CAISESGNYGYTF
>TRBV7-6
CASSPWGGTAFF
>TRBV4-2
CASSPPAKGNTEAFF
>TRBV2
CASSEVGTNYGYTF
>TRBV15
CATSRAGMEQPQHF
>TRBV10-3
CAIRGEGQNYGYTF
>TRBV19
CASSTLGDTQYF
>TRBV6-1
CASSPTGQGSSYGYTF
>TRBV24-1
CATSDPGDTEAFF
>TRBV7-2
CASSPTGGLIYGYTF
>TRBV20-1
CSATRGGTGNQPQHF
>TRBV7-6
CASSSNYRDTEAFF
>TRBV6-1
CASSGDRSSYEQYF
>TRBV7-8
CASSRDGQGMKSNQPQHF
>TRBV27
CASSLSGLPGQGRRNTEAFF
>TRBV20-1
CSARGFLANEQFF
>TRBV2
CASSEAQGNYGYTF
>TRBV25-1
CASSERGRDEQYF
>TRBV19
CASSVGKFGEQYF
>TRBV2
CATKTSPNTGELFF
>TRBV7-2
CASRPALNTGELFF
>TRBV6-1
CASSAGHTYEQYF
>TRBV5-6
CASSLADNYGYTF
>TRBV27
CASSQTGTTLREQYF
>TRBV27
CASSFRGGNSPLHF
>TRBV20-1
CSANQGEGQPQHF